This TCR beta chain was found in a study of tumor-infiltrating lymphocytes in primary liver carcinoma. Study in general: The neoplasms were of stage T1-T3 N0M0, with dimensions of 4.2 to 10 cm across. The study, taken as a whole, reports: Blood trailed tumors significantly in top-250-clone fraction (p = 0.039).

The study co-extracted DNA and RNA from 20-30 mg of unsorted bulk tissue. A word on this clonotype: Its antigen is undetermined.

Germline V gene lookup returns CDR1 KGHSH and CDR2 LQKENI. This CDR3 is 13 amino acids long. Trimming pared 4 bases from V and 5 bases from J, leaving 11 bases between. Researchers generated TCR beta cDNA from 500 ng of total RNA, relying on a constant-region primer. Three rounds of nested multiplex PCR with slightly modified ARM-PCR produced TCR beta libraries. The first two PCR rounds, roughly 11 cycles each, used TRBV1-TRBV30 forward primers and a C-beta reverse primer. TCRdb recomputed calls from the multiplex PCR reads with MiXCR, one row per CDR3 protein. This table has tens of thousands of distinct CDR3 sequences, about 70% appearing once.

The sequence came from a man aged 35-49 years with primary liver carcinoma and hepatitis B virus infection. The chain employs TRBV18 and TRBJ2-5; D may be TRBD2 (5 bases). The source material was liver tumor tissue from sampling region 2. The subset here: tumor region T2, inferior pole. CDR3 coding DNA: TGTGCCAGCTCACGCAGGACTGTCGAGACCCAGTACTTC. Protein: CASSRRTVETQYF.